The TCR beta chain under discussion was sequenced for a study of blood T cells in healthy people across ages. Overall study: Capture by template switching was about one barcoded beta molecule per two T cells.

As regards this clonotype: Its specificity is not known.

Through a sample-barcoded 5' primer and a J-beta primer mix, a second PCR was run for about 6 to 11 cycles. Per sample, CDR3-containing paired-end reads numbered at least 2.5 million. TCRdb called the 5' RACE reads again in MiXCR, with one record for every CDR3 protein. The table shows 890,000 or so distinct CDR3 sequences, with around 68% occurring only once. Broader study findings: As age increased, TCR beta diversity per million T cells fell in a roughly linear fashion. Naive CD4+ cells and diversity were both higher in long-lived donors than in aged donors.

This clonotype originated in a man aged 25-45 years in good health. Sequencing input: blood.

The CDR3 loop reads CASSSRTHSSYNEQFF. The CDR3 nucleotides read TGCGCCAGCAGCTCTCGGACACATAGCTCCTACAATGAGCAGTTCTTC. V usage is TRBV5-1 and J usage is TRBJ2-1; perhaps TRBD1 as D (5 bases). Between the trimmed V and J ends, which lost 3 bases and 0 bases, there was a span of 13 bases. The CDR3 has 16 amino acids. Germline V gene lookup returns CDR1 SGHRS and CDR2 YFSETQ.